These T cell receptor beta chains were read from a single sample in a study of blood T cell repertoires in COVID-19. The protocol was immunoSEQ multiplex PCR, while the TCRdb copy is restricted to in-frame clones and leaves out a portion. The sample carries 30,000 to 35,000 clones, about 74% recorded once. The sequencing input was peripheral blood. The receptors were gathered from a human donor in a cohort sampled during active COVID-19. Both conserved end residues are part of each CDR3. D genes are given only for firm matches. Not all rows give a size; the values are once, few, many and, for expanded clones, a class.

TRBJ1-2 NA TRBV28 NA CASSSRYGYTF TGTGCCAGCAGTTCCAGATATGGCTACACCTTC
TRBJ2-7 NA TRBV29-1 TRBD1 CSVLRDRGPTYEQYF TGCAGCGTGCTCCGGGACAGGGGCCCCACCTACGAGCAGTACTTC
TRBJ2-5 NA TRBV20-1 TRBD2 CSASSSGRMAETQYF TGCAGTGCTAGTTCAAGCGGGAGGATGGCAGAGACCCAGTACTTC
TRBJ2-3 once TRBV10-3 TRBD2 CAIEAGGPADTQYF TGTGCCATCGAAGCGGGAGGGCCAGCAGATACGCAGTATTTT
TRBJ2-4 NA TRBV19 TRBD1 CASSSPTGDPKNIQYF TGTGCCAGTAGTTCACCGACAGGGGATCCCAAAAACATTCAGTACTTC
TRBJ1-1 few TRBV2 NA CASSENMNTEAFF TGTGCCAGCAGTGAGAACATGAACACTGAAGCTTTCTTT
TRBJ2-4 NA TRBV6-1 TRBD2 CASSESRTSGGRGNIQYF TGTGCCAGCAGTGAAAGCCGGACTAGCGGGGGGCGTGGGAACATTCAGTACTTC
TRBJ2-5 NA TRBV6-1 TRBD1 CASSDPYRGKETQYF TGTGCCAGCAGTGACCCCTACAGGGGAAAAGAGACCCAGTACTTC
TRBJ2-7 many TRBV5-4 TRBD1 CASSSGQGGYPYEQYF TGTGCCAGCAGCTCCGGACAGGGCGGGTATCCCTACGAGCAGTACTTC
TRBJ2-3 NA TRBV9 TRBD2 CASSVASGGLDTQYF TGTGCCAGCAGCGTAGCTAGCGGGGGTCTAGATACGCAGTATTTT
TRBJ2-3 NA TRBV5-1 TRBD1 CASSQGTGGDTQYF TGCGCCAGCAGCCAAGGGACAGGGGGAGATACGCAGTATTTT
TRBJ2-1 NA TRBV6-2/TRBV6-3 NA CASSPLNEQFF TGTGCCAGCAGTCCACTCAATGAGCAGTTCTTC
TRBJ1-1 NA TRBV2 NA CARGGTEAFF TGTGCCAGGGGAGGAACTGAAGCTTTCTTT
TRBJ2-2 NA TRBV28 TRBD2 CASSLLAGVTGELFF TGTGCCAGCAGCCTACTAGCGGGAGTTACCGGGGAGCTGTTTTTT
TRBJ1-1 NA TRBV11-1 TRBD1 CASSLAGQGEAFF TGTGCCAGCAGCTTAGCCGGACAGGGTGAAGCTTTCTTT
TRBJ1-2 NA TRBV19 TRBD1 CASSDRDSGYTF TGTGCCAGTAGTGACAGGGACTCTGGCTACACCTTC